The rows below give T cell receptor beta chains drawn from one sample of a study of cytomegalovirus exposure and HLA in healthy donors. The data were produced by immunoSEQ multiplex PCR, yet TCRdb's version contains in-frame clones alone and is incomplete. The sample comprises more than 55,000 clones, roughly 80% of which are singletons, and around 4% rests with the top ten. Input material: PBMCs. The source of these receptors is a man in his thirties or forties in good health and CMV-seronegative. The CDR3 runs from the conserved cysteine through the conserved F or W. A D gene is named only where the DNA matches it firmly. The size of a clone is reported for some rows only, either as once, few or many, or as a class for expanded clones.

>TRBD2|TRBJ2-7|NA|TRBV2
TGTGCCAGCAGACTAGCGGGAGTTCAGCAGTACTTC
CASRLAGVQQYF
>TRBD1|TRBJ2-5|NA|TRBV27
TGTGCCAGCAGCTTGGGCCAACCGGGACAGTTACTAGAGACCCAGTACTTC
CASSLGQPGQLLETQYF
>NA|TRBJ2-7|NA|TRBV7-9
TGTTCCAGCAGCTTAGGGGGCGGGAACTACGAGCAGTACTTC
CSSSLGGGNYEQYF
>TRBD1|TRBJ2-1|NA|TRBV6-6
TGTGCCAGCAGCCCAGGGACAGGGTACAATGAGCAGTTCTTC
CASSPGTGYNEQFF
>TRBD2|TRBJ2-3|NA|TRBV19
TGTGCCAGTAGTAACGGACTAGCGGCAAGCACAGATACGCAGTATTTT
CASSNGLAASTDTQYF
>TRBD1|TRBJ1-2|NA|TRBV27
TGTGCCAGCAGTCCCAGGGGAGCAGGGGGCGAACCCCTTAACTATGGCTACACCTTC
CASSPRGAGGEPLNYGYTF
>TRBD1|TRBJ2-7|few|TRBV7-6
TGTGCCAGCAGCTTAGCCGGGACAGGGACCTACGAGCAGTACTTC
CASSLAGTGTYEQYF
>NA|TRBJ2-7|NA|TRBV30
TGTGCCTGGAAAGGGTCCAGGGGCTCCTACGAGCAGTACTTC
CAWKGSRGSYEQYF
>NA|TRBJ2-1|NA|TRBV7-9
TGTGCCAGCAGCTGGGGGGACGAAACGGGGGATGAGCAGTTCTTC
CASSWGDETGDEQFF
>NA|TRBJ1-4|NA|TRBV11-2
TGTGCCAGCAGCCCCGAAGGGCCAGGGGCTAATGAAAAACTGTTTTTT
CASSPEGPGANEKLFF
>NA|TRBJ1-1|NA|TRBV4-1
TGCGCCAGCAGCCAAGGGACAACGCAGGGGTCCACTGAAGCTTTCTTT
CASSQGTTQGSTEAFF
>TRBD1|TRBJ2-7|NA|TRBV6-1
TGTGCCAGCAGGGAGGGGCAGGGGGCATACGAGCAGTACTTC
CASREGQGAYEQYF
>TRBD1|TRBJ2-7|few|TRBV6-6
TGTGCCAGCGGGACAGGGTACGAGCAGTACTTC
CASGTGYEQYF
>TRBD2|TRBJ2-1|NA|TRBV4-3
TGCGCCAGCAGCCAAGATCGCCGACTAGCCTCCTACAATGAGCAGTTCTTC
CASSQDRRLASYNEQFF
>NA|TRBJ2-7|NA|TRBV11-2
TGTGCCAGCAGCCCGGGACTCCTTGCCTACGAGCAGTACTTC
CASSPGLLAYEQYF
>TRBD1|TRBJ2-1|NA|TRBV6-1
TGTGCCAGCGGACTGGGGACAGGGGGCGATGAGCAGTTCTTC
CASGLGTGGDEQFF
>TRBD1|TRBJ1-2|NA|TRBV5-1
TGCGCCAGCAGCTTGACAGGGGAAGCGGGCTATGGCTACACCTTC
CASSLTGEAGYGYTF
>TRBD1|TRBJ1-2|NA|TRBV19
TGTGCCAGTAGTATATTCGAGGGGGCGAATAGCTACACCTTC
CASSIFEGANSYTF
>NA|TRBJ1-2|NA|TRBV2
TGTGCCACCGGGGGCCAACAGGGAGGGGGCTACACCTTC
CATGGQQGGGYTF
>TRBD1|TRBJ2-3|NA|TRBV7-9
TGTGCCAGCAGCCAGGACAGGGGAGCAGATACGCAGTATTTT
CASSQDRGADTQYF
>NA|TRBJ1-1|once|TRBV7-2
TGTGCCAGCAGCTTAGATTATCGCACTGAAGCTTTCTTT
CASSLDYRTEAFF
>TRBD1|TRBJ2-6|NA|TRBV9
TGTGCCAGCAGCGAGAGAGGACAGGGCCGCTCTGGGGCCAACGTCCTGACTTTC
CASSERGQGRSGANVLTF
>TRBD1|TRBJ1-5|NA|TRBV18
TGTGCCAGCTCACCTGGGACAGGGACAACTCAGCCCCAGCATTTT
CASSPGTGTTQPQHF
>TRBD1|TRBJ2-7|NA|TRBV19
TGTGCCAGTAGTCCGACCCCGACAGGGACCTTCTACGAGCAGTACTTC
CASSPTPTGTFYEQYF
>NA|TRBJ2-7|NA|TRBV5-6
TGTGCCAGCAGCTTGGGGGCAGGCCCCTACGAGCAGTACTTC
CASSLGAGPYEQYF
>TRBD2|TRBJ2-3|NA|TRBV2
TGTGCCAGCAGTCCCGGGTCTAGCGGGGGAGCAACTAGCACAGATACGCAGTATTTT
CASSPGSSGGATSTDTQYF
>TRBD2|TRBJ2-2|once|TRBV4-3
TGCGCCAGCAGCCAAACTAGCGGGATGGCCGGGGAGCTGTTTTTT
CASSQTSGMAGELFF
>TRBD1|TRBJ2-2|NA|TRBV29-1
TGCAGCGTTGTCGACAGGGCTAACACCGGGGAGCTGTTTTTT
CSVVDRANTGELFF
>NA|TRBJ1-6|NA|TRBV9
TGTGCCAGCAGCGTAGTTGACAGTATCTCCCCCTTATCACCCCTCCACTTT
CASSVVDSISPLSPLHF
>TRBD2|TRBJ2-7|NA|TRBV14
TGTGCCAGCAGCCCCAGGAGGAGTAGCGGGGTATCCTACGAGCAGTACTTC
CASSPRRSSGVSYEQYF
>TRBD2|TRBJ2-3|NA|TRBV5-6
TGTGCCAGCAGCGGGATAGCGGGAGATGCAGATACGCAGTATTTT
CASSGIAGDADTQYF
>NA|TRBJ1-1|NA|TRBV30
TGTGCCTGGGACGATTCGGGGGGACTGAACACTGAAGCTTTCTTT
CAWDDSGGLNTEAFF
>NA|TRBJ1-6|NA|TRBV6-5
TGTGCCAGCAGTTTAGGATTGCGGAATTCACCCCTCCACTTT
CASSLGLRNSPLHF
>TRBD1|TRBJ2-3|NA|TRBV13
TGTGCCAGCAGCTTAGGACGGGACAGGGTTTTTTATACGCAGTATTTT
CASSLGRDRVFYTQYF
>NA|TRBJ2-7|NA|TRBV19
TGTGCCAGTAGTATGGGGGGACCAACCTACGAGCAGTACTTC
CASSMGGPTYEQYF
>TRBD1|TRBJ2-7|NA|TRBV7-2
TGTGCCAGCAGCCCGACAGGGGGCAAGGACGAGCAGTACTTC
CASSPTGGKDEQYF
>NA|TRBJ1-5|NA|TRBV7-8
TGTGCCAGCACCTTAGGGCGAGGCGATCAGCCCCAGCATTTT
CASTLGRGDQPQHF
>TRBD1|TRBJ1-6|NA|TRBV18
TGTGCCAGCTCACCTAAGGACAGGGGACCTGATAATTCACCCCTCCACTTT
CASSPKDRGPDNSPLHF
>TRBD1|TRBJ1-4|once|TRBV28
TGTGCCAGCAGTCTTCCAGGGGGCGGTGAAAAACTGTTTTTT
CASSLPGGGEKLFF
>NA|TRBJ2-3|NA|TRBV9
TGTGCCAGCAGCGCCCGAGGGATTTACACAGATACGCAGTATTTT
CASSARGIYTDTQYF
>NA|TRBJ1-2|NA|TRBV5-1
TGCGCCAGCAGAGCCACAGGGCAGGGCTATGGCTACACCTTC
CASRATGQGYGYTF
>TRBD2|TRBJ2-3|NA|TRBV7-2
TGTGCCAGCAGCACGGGTCGACTAGCGGTCACAGATACGCAGTATTTT
CASSTGRLAVTDTQYF
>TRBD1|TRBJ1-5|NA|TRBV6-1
TGTGCCAGCAGTGAAGGTTTGGGACAGTCCTATCAGCCCCAGCATTTT
CASSEGLGQSYQPQHF
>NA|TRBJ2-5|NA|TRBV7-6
TGTGCCAGCGCCGACAGGCAAGAGACCCAGTACTTC
CASADRQETQYF
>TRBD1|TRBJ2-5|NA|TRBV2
TGTGCCAGCAGTGTGGAGGACAGGGTCCAAGAGACCCAGTACTTC
CASSVEDRVQETQYF
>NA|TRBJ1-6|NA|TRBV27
TGTGCCAGCAGTTCATTTGCCGGGACGGGACTAAATTCACCCCTCCACTTT
CASSSFAGTGLNSPLHF
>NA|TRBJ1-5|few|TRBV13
TGTGCCAGCAGCTTGGGCCGACAGCCCCAGCATTTT
CASSLGRQPQHF
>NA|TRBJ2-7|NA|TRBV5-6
TGTGCCAGCAGCCAGACACGCTCCTACGAGCAGTACTTC
CASSQTRSYEQYF
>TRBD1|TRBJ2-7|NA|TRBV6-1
TGTGCCAGCCTCCCCGGACAGGGGGGCAACGAGCAGTACTTC
CASLPGQGGNEQYF
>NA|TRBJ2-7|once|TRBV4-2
TGTGCCAGCAGCCAAGATGGAGGTGCCTACGAGCAGTACTTC
CASSQDGGAYEQYF
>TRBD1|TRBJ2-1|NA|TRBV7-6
TGTGCCAGCAGCTTAGCTTGGGACAGGGGGGCGAATGAGCAGTTCTTC
CASSLAWDRGANEQFF
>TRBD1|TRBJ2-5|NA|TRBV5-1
TGCGCCAGCAGCCGATCTCCCGGGACAGGGATCGGAGAGACCCAGTACTTC
CASSRSPGTGIGETQYF
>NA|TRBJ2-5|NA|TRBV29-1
TGCAGCGTTGTACAGGGATTAGGGGAGACCCAGTACTTC
CSVVQGLGETQYF
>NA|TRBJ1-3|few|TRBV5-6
TGTGCCAGCAGCTTGGGGGCAACAGATGACACCATATATTTT
CASSLGATDDTIYF
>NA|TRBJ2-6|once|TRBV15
TGTGCCACCAGCAGAGAGAGCTCTGGGGCCAACGTCCTGACTTTC
CATSRESSGANVLTF